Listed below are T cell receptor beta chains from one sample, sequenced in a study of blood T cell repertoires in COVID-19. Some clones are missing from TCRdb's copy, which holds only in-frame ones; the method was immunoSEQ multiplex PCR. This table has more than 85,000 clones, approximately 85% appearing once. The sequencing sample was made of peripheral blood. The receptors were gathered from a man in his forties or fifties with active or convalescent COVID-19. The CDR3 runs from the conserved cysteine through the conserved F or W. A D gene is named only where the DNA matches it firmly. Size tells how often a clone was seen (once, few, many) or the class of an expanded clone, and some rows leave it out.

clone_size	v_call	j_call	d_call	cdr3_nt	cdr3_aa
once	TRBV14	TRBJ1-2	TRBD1	TGTGCCAGCAGCCCACGTACTACCGGGACAGGGGACTACACCTTC	CASSPRTTGTGDYTF
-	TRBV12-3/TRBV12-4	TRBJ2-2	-	TGTGCCAGCAGGTTGAGGGACACCGGGGAGCTGTTTTTT	CASRLRDTGELFF
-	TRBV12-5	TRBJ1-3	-	TGTGCTAGTGGTTTGGTAGGATGGATAGGTGGATCCGGGACTGGAAACACCATATATTTT	CASGLVGWIGGSGTGNTIYF
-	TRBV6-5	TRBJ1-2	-	TGTGCCAGCAGGCCGGACAGTAACTATGGCTACACCTTC	CASRPDSNYGYTF
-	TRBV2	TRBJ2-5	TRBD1	TGTGCCAGCAGTTCCTACAGGGGTGAAGAGACCCAGTACTTC	CASSSYRGEETQYF
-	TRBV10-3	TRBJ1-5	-	TGTGCCATCAGCCTATCGGGGGAAAGCAATCAGCCCCAGCATTTT	CAISLSGESNQPQHF
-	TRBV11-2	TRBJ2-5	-	TGTGCCAGCAGCTTAGATCCCGCCGGGGAGACCCAGTACTTC	CASSLDPAGETQYF
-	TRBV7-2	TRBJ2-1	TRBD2	TGTGCCAGCAGCTTACGAATACTAGCGGGGTCGTACAATGAGCAGTTCTTC	CASSLRILAGSYNEQFF
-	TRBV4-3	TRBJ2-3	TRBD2	TGCGCCAGCAGCCAAGATTTGTGGCTAGCGGGGGGGGCAGATACGCAGTATTTT	CASSQDLWLAGGADTQYF
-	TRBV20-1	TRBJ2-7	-	TGCAGTGCCGTGGGCCCCGGCGAGCAGTACTTC	CSAVGPGEQYF
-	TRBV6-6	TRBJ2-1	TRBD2	TGTGCCAGCAGTTACGCAGCGGGGGGGCGGTTGGGTGAGCAGTTCTTC	CASSYAAGGRLGEQFF
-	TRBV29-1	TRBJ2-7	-	TGCAGCGTTGTCGTACAGGGCTACGAGCAGTACTTC	CSVVVQGYEQYF
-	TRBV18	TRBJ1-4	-	TGTGCCAGCTCACCCGATGCGGCAACTAATGAAAAACTGTTTTTT	CASSPDAATNEKLFF
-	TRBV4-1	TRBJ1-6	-	TGCGCCAGCAGCCAAGATAGAGGGAGCTCCTATAATTCACCCCTCCACTTT	CASSQDRGSSYNSPLHF
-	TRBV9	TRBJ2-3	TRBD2	TGTGCCAGCAGCGTAGCTAGCGGGAGGGAGACAGATACGCAGTATTTT	CASSVASGRETDTQYF
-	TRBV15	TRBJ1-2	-	TGTGCCACCAGCAGAGATTCAGGGTCCTACACCTTC	CATSRDSGSYTF
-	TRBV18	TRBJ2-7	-	TGTGCCAGCTCACCGGGCGGGGTCAACGAGCAGTACTTC	CASSPGGVNEQYF
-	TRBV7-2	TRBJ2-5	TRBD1	TGTGCAACGCGACAGGGGGGAACGGAGACCCAGTACTTC	CATRQGGTETQYF
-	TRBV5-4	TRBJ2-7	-	TGTGCCAGCGGCCCGACAGGGCAGGGGGGCGAGCAGTACTTC	CASGPTGQGGEQYF
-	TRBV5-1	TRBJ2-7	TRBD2	TGCGCCAGCAGCGAACCCCTAGCGGCCTACGAGCAGTACTTC	CASSEPLAAYEQYF
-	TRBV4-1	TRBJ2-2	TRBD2	TGCGCCAGCAGCCAAGAATTAGCGGGGGGGCCCGTCGGGGAGCTGTTTTTT	CASSQELAGGPVGELFF
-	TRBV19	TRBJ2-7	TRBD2	TGTGCCAGTAGCTCGGGGCTAGCGGGGACCTACGAGCAGTACTTC	CASSSGLAGTYEQYF
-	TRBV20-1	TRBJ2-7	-	TGCAGTGTTAACAGTGGCCACGAGCAGTACTTC	CSVNSGHEQYF
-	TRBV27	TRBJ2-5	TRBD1	TGTGCCAGCAGTAACTTCACAGGGGGCAAAGAGACCCAGTACTTC	CASSNFTGGKETQYF
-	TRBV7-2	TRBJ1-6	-	TGTGCCAGCAGCTTGTGGGAGATCGGGAATTCACCCCTCCACTTT	CASSLWEIGNSPLHF
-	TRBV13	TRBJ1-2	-	TGTGCCAGCAGCTCGGGCCTTCCGGGGGATGGCTACACCTTC	CASSSGLPGDGYTF
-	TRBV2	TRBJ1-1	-	TGTGCCAGCAGTCAAACAGAGAACACTGAAGCTTTCTTT	CASSQTENTEAFF
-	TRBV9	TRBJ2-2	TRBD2	TGTGCCAGCAGCGAAGAGCGGGGGGGCCGCTCGGGGGAGCTGTTTTTT	CASSEERGGRSGELFF
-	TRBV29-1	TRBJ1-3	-	TGCAGCGTGTTGGGCGGAAACACCATATATTTT	CSVLGGNTIYF
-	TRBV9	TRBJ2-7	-	TGTGCCAGCAGCGTAGAGGCGGGGCCCTCCTACGAGCAGTACTTC	CASSVEAGPSYEQYF
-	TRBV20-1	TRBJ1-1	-	TGCAGTGCTAGTGGGAGTTTGAGCACTGAAGCTTTCTTT	CSASGSLSTEAFF
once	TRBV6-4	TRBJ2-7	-	TGTGCCAGCAGTGGGGCAGGGACAATCTCCTACGAGCAGTACTTC	CASSGAGTISYEQYF
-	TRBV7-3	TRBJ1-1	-	TGTGCCAGCAGCTTAAACGGGGAGACTACTTTTGAAGCTTTCTTT	CASSLNGETTFEAFF
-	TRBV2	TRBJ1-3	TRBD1	TGTGCCAGCAGACTACTCCGGGACAGAATCAATGAGGCTGGAAACACCATATATTTT	CASRLLRDRINEAGNTIYF
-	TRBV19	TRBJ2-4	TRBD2	TGTGCCAGTAGTTCCCGGGGGGGGCGCGAAAACATTCAGTACTTC	CASSSRGGRENIQYF
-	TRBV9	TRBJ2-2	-	TGTGCCAGCAGCGTAAGCGCCACCGGGGAGCTGTTTTTT	CASSVSATGELFF
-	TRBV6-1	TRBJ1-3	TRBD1	TGTGCCAGCAGTGAAGGGACAGGCCGAAACACCATATATTTT	CASSEGTGRNTIYF
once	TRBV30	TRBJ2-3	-	TGTGCCTGGAGTGTACAGGGAGGCACAGATACGCAGTATTTT	CAWSVQGGTDTQYF
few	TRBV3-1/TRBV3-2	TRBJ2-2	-	TGTGCCAGCAGCCAAGGCAGGAACACCGGGGAGCTGTTTTTT	CASSQGRNTGELFF
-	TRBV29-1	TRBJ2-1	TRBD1	TGCAGTCTCGGACAGGGTTACAATGAGCAGTTCTTC	CSLGQGYNEQFF
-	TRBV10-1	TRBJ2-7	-	TGCGCCAGCAGCATTCGGACAGTCTACGAGCAGTACTTC	CASSIRTVYEQYF
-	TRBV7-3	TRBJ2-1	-	TGTGCCAGCAGCTTAACTAGCGCAAACAATGAGCAGTTCTTC	CASSLTSANNEQFF